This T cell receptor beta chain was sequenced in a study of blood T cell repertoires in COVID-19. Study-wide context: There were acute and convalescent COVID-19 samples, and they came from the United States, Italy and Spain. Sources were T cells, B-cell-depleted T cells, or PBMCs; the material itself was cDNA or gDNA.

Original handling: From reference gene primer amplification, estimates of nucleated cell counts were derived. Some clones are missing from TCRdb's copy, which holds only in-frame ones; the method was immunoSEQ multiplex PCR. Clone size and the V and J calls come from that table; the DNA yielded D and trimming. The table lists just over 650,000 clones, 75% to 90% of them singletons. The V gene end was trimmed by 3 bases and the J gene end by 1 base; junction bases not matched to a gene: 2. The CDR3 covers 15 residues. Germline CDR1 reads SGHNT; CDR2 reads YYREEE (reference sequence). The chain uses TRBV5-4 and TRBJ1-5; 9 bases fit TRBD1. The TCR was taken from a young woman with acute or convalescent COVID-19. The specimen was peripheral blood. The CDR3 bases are TGTGCCAGCAGCTCGGGACAGGGAAGCAATCAGCCCCAGCATTTT. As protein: CASSSGQGSNQPQHF.